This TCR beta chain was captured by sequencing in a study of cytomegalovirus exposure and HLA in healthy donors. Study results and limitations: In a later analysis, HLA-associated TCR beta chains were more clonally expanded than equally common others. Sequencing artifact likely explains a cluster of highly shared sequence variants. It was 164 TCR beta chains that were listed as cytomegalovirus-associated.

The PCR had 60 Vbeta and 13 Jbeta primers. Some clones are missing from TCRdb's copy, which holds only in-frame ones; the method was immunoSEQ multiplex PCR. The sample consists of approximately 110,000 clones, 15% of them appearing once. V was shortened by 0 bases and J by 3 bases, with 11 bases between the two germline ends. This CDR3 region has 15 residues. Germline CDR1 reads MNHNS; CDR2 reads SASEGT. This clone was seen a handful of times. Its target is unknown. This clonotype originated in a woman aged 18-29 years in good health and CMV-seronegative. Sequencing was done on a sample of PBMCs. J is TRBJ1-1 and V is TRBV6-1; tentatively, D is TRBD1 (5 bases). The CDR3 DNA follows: TGTGCCAGCAGTGAAGCATGGGGGGGTGACACTGAAGCTTTCTTT. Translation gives CASSEAWGGDTEAFF.